This entry is about one TCR beta chain. Its cognate antigen is unknown. This sample stems from a study of beta chain features in type 1 diabetes. Study-wide points: TCRB rearrangement may or may not be influenced by HLA type; here this remained unresolved. Shorter TCRB CDR3s, moderately but significantly so, marked every one of the four CD4+ subsets in Type 1 diabetes patients. Sequencing the cDNA could make cells with high TCR expression show up more than they should.

The isolated RNA, all of it, was reverse transcribed, so expressed TCRB transcripts were what got sequenced. Produced via immunoSEQ multiplex PCR; TCRdb's table is partial and in-frame only. Of 330,000 or so clones listed, 12% to 15% are singletons. A single heparinised blood sample, averaging around 110 mL, was obtained per donor. J lost 4 bases, V lost 6 bases, and 8 bases had no gene match. Germline CDR1 and CDR2: MNHNS and SASEGT. This CDR3 is built from 14 residues. The sample comprised central memory CD4+ T cells from blood. This chain connects TRBV6-1 to TRBJ2-5, with 7 bases that match TRBD1. This receptor was obtained from a man aged 30-40 years in good health. The DNA for the CDR3 is TGTGCCAGCAGATCGGGGACAGCGGTAGAGACCCAGTACTTC. Its protein product is CASRSGTAVETQYF.